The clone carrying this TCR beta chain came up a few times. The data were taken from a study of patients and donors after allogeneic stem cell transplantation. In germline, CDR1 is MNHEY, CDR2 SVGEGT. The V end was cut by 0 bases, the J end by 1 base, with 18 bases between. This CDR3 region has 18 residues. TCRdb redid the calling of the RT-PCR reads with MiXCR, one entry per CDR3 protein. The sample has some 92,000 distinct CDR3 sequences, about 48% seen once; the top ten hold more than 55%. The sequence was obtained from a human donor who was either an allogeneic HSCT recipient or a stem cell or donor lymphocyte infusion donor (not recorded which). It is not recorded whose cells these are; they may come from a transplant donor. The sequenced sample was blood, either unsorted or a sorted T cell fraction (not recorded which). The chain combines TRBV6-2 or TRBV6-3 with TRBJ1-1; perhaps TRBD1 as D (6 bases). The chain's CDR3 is CASSYSTHRVRGNTEAFF. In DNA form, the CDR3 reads TGTGCCAGCAGTTACTCAACTCACAGGGTAAGGGGGAACACTGAAGCTTTCTTT.